These 8 T cell receptor beta chains originate from one sample sequenced in a study of T cells after posttransplantation cyclophosphamide. Cyclophosphamide on days +3 and +4 followed busulfan-fludarabine conditioning and a marrow graft. Assay: immunoSEQ multiplex PCR; the TCRdb copy retains only in-frame clones and omits some. The table has about 16,000 clones, about 90% seen once. This specimen consisted of CD4+ T cells sorted from blood, obtained after allogeneic stem cell transplant with posttransplant cyclophosphamide. The receptors shown here come from a male patient aged 55-69 years who received an allogeneic stem cell transplant from a related donor and was CMV-positive. Part of the T cells may come from the graft donor.

The rearrangement links TRBV28 to TRBJ2-3, with 9 bases fitting TRBD2. The germline gives CDR1 MDHEN, CDR2 SYDVKM. CDR3 size: 17 residues. The CDR3 reads CAKDSPGWRGGADTQYF. The CDR3 nucleotides read TGTGCTAAAGATTCTCCAGGGTGGCGGGGGGGAGCAGATACGCAGTATTTT.

This clone has only a few counts. J is TRBJ2-2 and V is TRBV7-3; TRBD1 might be the D (5 bases). Germline assignment: CDR1 SGHTA and CDR2 FQGTGA. V was cut by 6 bases and J by 5 bases, with 7 bases left in between. The CDR3 is 12 amino acids. This CDR3 reads CASSYRTGELFF. For the CDR3, the DNA is TGTGCCAGCAGTTACAGGACCGGGGAGCTGTTTTTT.

The V call is TRBV2, the J call TRBJ2-5; D possibly corresponds to TRBD2 (5 bases). Germline CDR1 SNHLY, CDR2 FYNNEI. The V and J ends lost 2 bases and 5 bases respectively, with 12 bases between them. CDR3 length: 14 amino acids. The CDR3 sequence: CASSEIEGFETQYF. The DNA of the CDR3 is TGTGCCAGCAGTGAAATTGAGGGATTCGAGACCCAGTACTTC.

This clone was counted once. The chain joins TRBV21-1 to TRBJ1-2; the table's D call, TRBD1, was not checked against the DNA. TRBV21-1 is an annotated pseudogene. This CDR3 has 13 amino acids. The CDR3 region is CLGPRQGPYGYTF. CDR3 bases: TGTTTGGGACCCCGACAGGGCCCATATGGCTACACCTTC.

The CDR3 is CASSLTDTEAFF. The CDR3 bases are TGTGCCAGCAGTCTAACAGACACTGAAGCTTTCTTT. The chain has TRBV28 and TRBJ1-1; D unresolved. Germline values: CDR1 MDHEN, CDR2 SYDVKM. The V and J ends lost 5 bases and 3 bases respectively, with 7 bases between them. The CDR3 covers 12 residues.

This chain connects TRBV7-9 to TRBJ2-6; 9 bases match TRBD1. The V segment lost 5 bases and the J segment 2 bases; nucleotides outside the gene matches: 10. The CDR3 is 18 residues long. The germline gives CDR1 SEHNR, CDR2 FQNEAQ (reference sequence). As DNA, the CDR3 is TGTGCCAGCAGCCCAGGGGTGGGACAGGGTGCTGGGGCCAACGTCCTGACTTTC. It translates to CASSPGVGQGAGANVLTF. Full variable domain (missing parts from reference TRBV7-9 and TRBJ2-6): DTGVSQNPRHKITKRGQNVTFRCDPISEHNRLYWYRQTLGQGPEFLTYFQNEAQLEKSRLLSDRFSAERPKGSFSTLEIQRTEQGDSAMYLCASSPGVGQGAGANVLTFGAGSRLTVL.

V and J are TRBV28 and TRBJ2-7, with D possibly TRBD2 on 6 matching bases. The germline V and J ends were trimmed by 6 bases and 3 bases, with 18 bases remaining between them. The germline gives CDR1 MDHEN, CDR2 SYDVKM. This CDR3 is 15 amino acids long. The CDR3 here is CASSGPGAGFYEQYF. The CDR3 DNA sequence: TGTGCCAGCAGCGGCCCCGGGGCGGGGTTCTACGAGCAGTACTTC.

The rearrangement uses TRBV2 and TRBJ1-1; 10 positions agree with TRBD1. Per germline, CDR1 SNHLY and CDR2 FYNNEI. Trimming cost V 7 bases and J 6 bases; bases outside gene matches: 8. This CDR3 contains 14 residues. The CDR3 DNA sequence: TGTGCCAGCACTCTGGACAGGGGGTATTCTGAAGCTTTCTTT. The encoded protein is CASTLDRGYSEAFF. The whole variable domain, filled in from reference TRBV2 and TRBJ1-1, reads EPEVTQTPSHQVTQMGQEVILRCVPISNHLYFYWYRQILGQKVEFLVSFYNNEISEKSEIFDDQFSVERPDGSNFTLKIRSTKLEDSAMYFCASTLDRGYSEAFFGQGTRLTVV.